The T cell receptor beta chain described here comes from a study of beta chain features in type 1 diabetes. As for the study in general: Patients shared similar age, gender and cell yields with healthy donors.

Reverse transcribing all isolated RNA meant expressed TCRB transcripts were sequenced. TCRdb's table, derived via immunoSEQ multiplex PCR, lists solely in-frame clones and lacks some. The sample holds approximately 160,000 clones; less than 9.5% are singletons and the top ten take under 2.5%. This clone has more than one count but fewer than ten. Sequencing was performed on central memory CD4+ T cells from blood. The TCR sequence derives from a young woman in good health.

The CDR3 bases are TGTGCCAGCAGCTTCGACAGGGATGAGCAGTTCTTC. It is translated as CASSFDRDEQFF. The chain couples TRBV7-9 to TRBJ2-1; the match to TRBD1 covers 7 bases. Germline V lookup: CDR1 SEHNR, CDR2 FQNEAQ (reference sequence). Unmatched junction bases numbered 1, after V lost 3 bases and J lost 8 bases. This CDR3 has 12 amino acids.